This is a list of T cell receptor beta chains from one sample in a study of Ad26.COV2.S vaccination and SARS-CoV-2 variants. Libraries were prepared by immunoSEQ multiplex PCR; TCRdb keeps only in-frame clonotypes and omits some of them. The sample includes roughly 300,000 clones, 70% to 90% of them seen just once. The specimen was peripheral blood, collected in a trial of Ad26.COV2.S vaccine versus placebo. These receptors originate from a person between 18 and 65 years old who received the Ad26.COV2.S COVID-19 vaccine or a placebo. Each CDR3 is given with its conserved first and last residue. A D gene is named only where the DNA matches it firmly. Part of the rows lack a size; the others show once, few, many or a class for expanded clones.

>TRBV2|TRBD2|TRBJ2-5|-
CASSVLAGGETQYF
TGTGCCAGCAGCGTTTTAGCGGGGGGAGAGACCCAGTACTTC
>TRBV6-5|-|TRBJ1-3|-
CASSPSGDTGNTIYF
TGTGCCAGCAGTCCTTCCGGGGATACTGGAAACACCATATATTTT
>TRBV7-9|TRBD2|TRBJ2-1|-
CASSPWVAGAHEQFF
TGTGCCAGCAGCCCTTGGGTAGCGGGAGCTCATGAGCAGTTCTTC
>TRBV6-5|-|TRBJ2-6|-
CASSTQGSGANVLTF
TGTGCCAGCAGTACACAGGGCTCTGGGGCCAACGTCCTGACTTTC
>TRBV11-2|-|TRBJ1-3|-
CASSETASGNTIYF
TGTGCCAGCAGCGAGACAGCCTCTGGAAACACCATATATTTT
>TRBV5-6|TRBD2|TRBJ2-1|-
CASSPLGEGLVEQFF
TGTGCCAGCAGCCCTCTGGGGGAGGGCCTAGTTGAGCAGTTCTTC
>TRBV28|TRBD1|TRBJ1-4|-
CASGTGTDGMFF
TGTGCCAGCGGTACCGGGACAGACGGTATGTTTTTT
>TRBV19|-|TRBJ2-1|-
CASSITVPSPRFEQFF
TGTGCCAGTAGTATCACTGTGCCATCTCCCAGATTTGAGCAGTTCTTC
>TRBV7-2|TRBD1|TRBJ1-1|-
CASSPKTGAFTEAFF
TGTGCCAGCAGCCCGAAGACAGGGGCATTCACTGAAGCTTTCTTT
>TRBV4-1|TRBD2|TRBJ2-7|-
CASSQLLAGDYEQYF
TGCGCCAGCAGCCAGTTACTAGCGGGGGATTACGAGCAGTACTTC
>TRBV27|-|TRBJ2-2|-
CASSLTGTGELFF
TGTGCCAGCAGTTTAACGGGAACCGGGGAGCTGTTTTTT
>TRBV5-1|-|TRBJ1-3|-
CASREAASPQATIYF
TGCGCCAGCAGGGAGGCGGCCTCTCCTCAGGCAACCATATATTTT
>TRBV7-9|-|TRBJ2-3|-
CASSFKDTQYF
TGTGCCAGCAGCTTTAAAGATACGCAGTATTTT
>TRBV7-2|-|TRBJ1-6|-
CASSLGGTGNSPLHF
TGTGCCAGCAGCTTAGGAGGAACAGGGAATTCACCCCTCCACTTT
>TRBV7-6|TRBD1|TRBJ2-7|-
CASSLGPTGNYYEQYF
TGTGCCAGCAGCTTAGGCCCGACAGGGAACTACTACGAGCAGTACTTC
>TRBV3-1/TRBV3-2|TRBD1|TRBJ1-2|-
CASSQVESVRGNGYTF
TGTGCCAGCAGCCAAGTGGAATCAGTCAGGGGGAATGGCTACACCTTC
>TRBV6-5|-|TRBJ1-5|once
CASGVGTPQHF
TGTGCCTCCGGGGTCGGAACGCCCCAGCATTTT
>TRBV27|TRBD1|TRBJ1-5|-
CASSGQAYSNQPQHF
TGTGCCAGCAGTGGACAGGCGTATAGCAATCAGCCCCAGCATTTT
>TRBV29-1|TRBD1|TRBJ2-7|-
CSARTGPVVEQYF
TGCAGCGCACGGACAGGGCCCGTTGTCGAGCAGTACTTC
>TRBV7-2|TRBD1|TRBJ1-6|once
CASSLNRGSDSPLHF
TGTGCCAGCAGCTTAAACAGGGGGTCTGATTCACCCCTCCACTTT
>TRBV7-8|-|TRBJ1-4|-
CASSSPSAQKLFF
TGTGCCAGCAGCTCCCCCTCGGCCCAAAAACTGTTTTTT
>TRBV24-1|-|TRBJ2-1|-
CATQGLGAYEQFF
TGTGCCACCCAGGGATTAGGAGCCTATGAGCAGTTCTTC
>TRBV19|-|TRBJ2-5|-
CASSLRSAASGETQYF
TGTGCCAGTAGTCTACGTTCCGCTGCGAGCGGAGAGACCCAGTACTTC
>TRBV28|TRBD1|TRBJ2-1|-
CASSSDRVYEQFF
TGTGCCAGCAGTTCGGACAGGGTCTATGAGCAGTTCTTC
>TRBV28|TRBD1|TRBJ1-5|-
CASSGDRVGNQPQHF
TGTGCCAGCAGTGGGGACAGGGTGGGAAATCAGCCCCAGCATTTT
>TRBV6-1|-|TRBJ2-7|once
CAVGGAYEQYF
TGTGCAGTTGGCGGGGCCTACGAGCAGTACTTC
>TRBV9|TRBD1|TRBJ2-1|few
CASSVAPDRGEQFF
TGTGCCAGCAGCGTAGCACCCGACAGGGGCGAGCAGTTCTTC
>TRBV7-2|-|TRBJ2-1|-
CASRGRGFDNEQFF
TGTGCCAGCCGTGGCAGGGGTTTCGACAATGAGCAGTTCTTC
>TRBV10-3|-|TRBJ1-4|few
CAISESGRGGEKLFF
TGTGCCATCAGTGAGTCGGGGAGAGGAGGTGAAAAACTGTTTTTT
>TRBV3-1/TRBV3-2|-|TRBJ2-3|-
CASSQVRVVGVADTQYF
TGTGCCAGCAGCCAGGTCAGGGTAGTAGGGGTTGCAGATACGCAGTATTTT
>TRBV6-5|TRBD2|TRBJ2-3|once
CATQGLTDTQYF
TGTGCCACCCAGGGACTAACAGATACGCAGTATTTT
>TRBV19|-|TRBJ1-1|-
CASSSGRSTEAFF
TGTGCCAGTAGTTCAGGGAGATCCACTGAAGCTTTCTTT
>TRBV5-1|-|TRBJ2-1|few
CASSSGSGDEQFF
TGCGCCAGCAGCTCTGGGTCCGGCGATGAGCAGTTCTTC
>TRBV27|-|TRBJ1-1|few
CASSLSGTNTEAFF
TGTGCCAGCAGTTTGTCAGGGACTAACACTGAAGCTTTCTTT
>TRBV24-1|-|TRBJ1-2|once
CATSGYNYGYTF
TGTGCCACCAGTGGCTATAACTATGGCTACACCTTC
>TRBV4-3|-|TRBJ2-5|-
CASSQNYQETQYF
TGCGCCAGCAGCCAAAACTACCAAGAGACCCAGTACTTC
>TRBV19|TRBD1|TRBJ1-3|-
CASSPGTAGNTIYF
TGTGCCAGTAGTCCCGGGACAGCTGGAAACACCATATATTTT
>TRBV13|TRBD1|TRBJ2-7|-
CASKRRDRPYEQYF
TGTGCCAGCAAACGACGGGACAGGCCCTACGAGCAGTACTTC
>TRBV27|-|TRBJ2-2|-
CASSLSMVPNTGELFF
TGTGCCAGCAGTTTATCGATGGTACCTAACACCGGGGAGCTGTTTTTT
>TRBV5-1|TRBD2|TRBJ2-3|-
CASSFGTRTTDTQYF
TGCGCCAGCAGCTTTGGGACTAGAACCACAGATACGCAGTATTTT
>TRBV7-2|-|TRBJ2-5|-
CASSLDPYQETQYF
TGTGCCAGCAGCTTAGATCCCTATCAAGAGACCCAGTACTTC
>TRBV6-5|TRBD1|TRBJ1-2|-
CASRRQGSDGYTF
TGTGCCAGCAGACGACAGGGATCCGATGGCTACACCTTC
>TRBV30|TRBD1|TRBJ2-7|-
CAWSTGTGLTYEQYF
TGTGCCTGGAGTACGGGGACAGGGCTTACCTACGAGCAGTACTTC